This T cell receptor beta chain derives from a study of cytomegalovirus exposure and HLA in healthy donors (dated by TCRdb to the late 2010s). Turning to the overall study: According to an earlier analysis of 550 to 700 of the donors, 150 million to 200 million T cells yielded some 120 million unique TCR beta sequences and roughly 280 Gb of sequence data. Among the approximately 400 genotyped donors, around 81% belonged to the genetic ancestry cluster associated with self-reported Caucasian donors. Rather than using new phenotypic data, the later analysis identified candidate immune exposures from TCR beta sequences and from how often those sequences occurred across donors. The study was designed to test whether signatures of past pathogen exposure could be identified by cataloging public T cell receptors. The number of donors typed differed by locus, with roughly 620-640 for A, B, C, DRB1 and DQB1, 522 for DQA1, 606 for DPA1, and under 490 for DPB1. An earlier analysis of around 640 of the donors used high-throughput TCR beta sequencing to judge whether each TCR beta V gene segment behaved as functional or pseudogenic. Besides the first cohort of 666 subjects, a separate validation cohort made up of 120 different subjects was used. Approximately 310 gigabases of sequencing data and 91 million or so unique TCR sequences made up an early release that covered roughly 670 HLA-typed donors. Five DR-DQ haplotypes were handled as single units for association and clustering, since linkage in the cohort was strong. A later genetic analysis used genome-wide SNP genotypes for about three fifths of the roughly 700 donors, treating that subset as a discovery cohort. Both class I and class II loci were covered by HLA typing, at four-digit resolution. Every discovery cohort repertoire had been produced on one sequencing platform. The study used immunosequencing to profile the T cell repertoires of approximately 630 subjects and linked those repertoires to cytomegalovirus serostatus. To study patterns of TCR occurrence, a later analysis re-analyzed previously published TCR beta repertoires from several hundred donors and added high-resolution HLA genotyping. The study combined high-throughput TCR immunosequencing, statistical association of individual TCRs with disease status, and machine learning to predict cytomegalovirus infection status. Donor age, sex, ethnicity and CMV serostatus were compiled together with the repertoire data. On average, 235,054 unique TCR beta nucleotide sequences were sequenced per donor among several hundred genotyped donors of the cohort, with 15% to 20% of those sequences being non-productive.

Library creation used the immunoSEQ multiplex PCR assay. The multiplex PCR relied on a mix of 60 forward primers for TCR Vbeta segments and 13 reverse primers for TCR Jbeta segments. The CDR3 region of rearranged TCR beta genes was amplified from genomic DNA with a multiplex PCR assay. Amplified TCR beta libraries were sequenced as 87-base-pair reads on the Illumina HiSeq System. In the source study's methods: A later analysis counted about 80 million unique TCR beta chains across the 550 to 750 repertoires, and 10 million to 11 million of these chains were shared by at least two donors. Raw reads were error-corrected and collapsed into unique sequences with a nearest-neighbor algorithm that merged closely related sequences to remove PCR and sequencing errors. V, D and J gene segments were assigned by aligning CDR3 sequences to IMGT reference sequences. For a sequence to be retained, at least a six-nucleotide match to both a V gene segment and a J gene segment was required. A rearrangement was called productive if the CDR3 had no stop codons and remained in frame with V and J, and every other rearrangement was called non-productive. CDR3 was defined by IMGT convention, running from the second conserved V-encoded cysteine to the conserved J-encoded phenylalanine. In an earlier analysis of just under 600 of the donors, sequences lacking an unambiguous match to a single V gene segment were excluded. In an earlier analysis of almost 600 of the donors, a V segment was called functional when productive rearrangements were above 56.7%, and segregating when the standard deviation between donors exceeded 5%. A statistical classification framework was built for diagnosing cytomegalovirus status from the catalog of TCR beta chain sequences. V and J gene assignment, in a later analysis, came from comparing TCR nucleotide sequences with IMGT/GENE-DB human TR gene sequences. Using the TCRdist pipeline, a later analysis assigned CDR3 sequences along with most-parsimonious VDJ recombination scenarios. A later analysis defined each TCR beta chain by its CDR3 amino acid sequence plus V-gene family, and excluded reads lacking a unique V-gene family. To address suspected cross-contamination and a sequencing artifact, a later analysis removed some 620 highly shared, low-generation-probability nucleotide sequences. In a later analysis, a clonal expansion index was calculated for each public chain from normalized within-repertoire ranks of inferred template counts. In a later analysis, generation probabilities were computed using a VDJ recombination model fitted to out-of-frame rearrangements, and the results were checked against IGoR. In a later analysis, hypergeometric tests were used to score TCR-TCR, TCR-HLA and TCR-CMV co-occurrence, with a repertoire-size bias correction applied to TCR pairs. In a later analysis, false discovery rates were estimated by permuting HLA or CMV assignments 20 times. In a later analysis, co-occurring TCRs were grouped with DBSCAN, and TCRdist sequence similarity was added when clustering was performed within HLA-allele-positive subsets. Repertoires with fewer than 30,000 or more than 120,000 public chains, plus five repertoires with anomalous nucleotide sharing, were excluded from co-occurrence clustering. TCRdb mirrors the immuneACCESS table, restricted to in-frame sequences. Some clones are absent from its copies; in checked studies, under half trace to an unresolved V gene, and the reason for the others is unknown. Clonal size and the V and J genes are those of that table, whereas D and trimming came from the DNA. Recorded for this sample are approximately 110,000 clones; 77% of them occurred a single time. About 3.9% of the sample is taken by the ten largest.

Points on this clone: Its antigen is not yet known. A read error may account for a junction end that differs from germline.

Taken from cysteine to phenylalanine, the CDR3 has 14 residues. The CDR3 DNA has 42 bases and is translated from base 1. CDR1 is given as SSHAT and CDR2 as FNYEAQ, both from the germline V gene (reference sequence). Overall results and qualifications from the work: In a later analysis, HLA-associated TCR beta chains were found to be more clonally expanded and to have lower generation probabilities than equally common non-associated chains. A few of the identified cytomegalovirus-associated TCR beta chains were confirmed in vitro to be specific for cytomegalovirus antigens. According to the authors, the approach could potentially be generalized to other disease states and immunological phenotypes. A later analysis reported that several top co-occurrence clusters appeared linked to parvovirus B19, influenza, CMV and Epstein-Barr virus. Because the 87-base-pair reads could not distinguish some IMGT-functional V segments, including TRBV6-2 and TRBV6-3, those segments were excluded. Because HLA typing was unavailable for some donors at each locus, only the typed subset was used in association tests. The study gave a list of roughly 150 TCR beta chains associated with cytomegalovirus. Immune exposure information for the cohort was limited to CMV serostatus. A further reported finding was that TCR beta sequences accurately predicted the HLA-A and HLA-B alleles for most subjects in the first cohort. A cluster of highly shared sequence variants was judged likely to be a technical artifact of the sequencing pipeline. Compared with the 666-donor mean, donors in an Asian-associated ancestry cluster had fewer N-insertions in productive TCRs, according to a later genetic analysis. Correlated functional status among segregating V segments might reflect linkage disequilibrium, but an unknown experimental factor could not be ruled out. The cohort was sequenced for TCR beta chains only, and without alpha or paired-chain data the features that could be detected were limited. The earlier analysis of some 540 of the donors excluded roughly 17 rarely observed V segments, including chromosome 9 orphons, because counts were too low. An association between a missense DCLRE1C variant and V-gene and J-gene trimming of TCR beta chains was found in a later genetic analysis and replicated in an independent cohort. Most TCR sequences were seen in very few donors, while some public TCRs were found in many individuals. Cytomegalovirus status was reported to be diagnosed by the classifier with high specificity and sensitivity in both the original and validation cohorts. Roughly uniform sequencing depth across donors was assumed in presence/absence analyses, although this assumption may not hold. Strong co-occurrence of HLA alleles, especially DR and DQ, made assigning TCR associations to individual alleles difficult. A later analysis found that most CMV-associated TCR beta chains appeared HLA-restricted, with HLA associations seemingly driven largely by CMV exposure. In a later analysis, TCR association rates were found to vary across HLA loci, with the most associated TCRs seen for DRB1 alleles and the fewest for HLA-C alleles. In a later analysis, 15,000 to 20,000 TCR beta sequences were associated with specific HLA alleles at a false discovery rate of 0.05. In an earlier analysis of fewer than 750 of the donors, most TCR beta V segments were observed in productive rearrangements about 87% or about 30% of the time, broadly matching IMGT annotations.

The cohort consisted of 600 to 750 healthy bone marrow donors. At the time of sampling, every cohort member was nominally healthy, though immune exposures that went unrecorded were likely present. Of the roughly 620 cohort members, fewer than 300 had positive CMV serostatus and roughly 350 had negative CMV serostatus, and CMV serostatus was not recorded for the donor. Every donor gave a peripheral blood sample, and the peripheral blood mononuclear cells from that sample were used for TCR beta sequencing. The Qiagen DNeasy Blood Extraction Kit was used to extract genomic DNA from the blood cell samples.

The receptor's source is a human donor in good health. The specimen was PBMCs. This receptor chain uses TRBV7-7 and TRBJ2-2; the D gene remains uncertain. The CDR3 region reads CASSQTSGTGELFF. Here is the DNA: TGTGCTAGCAGTCAAACGTCGGGTACCGGGGAGCTGTTTTTT.